The present T cell receptor (beta chain) was sequenced within a study of CD4 T cells in relation to SARS-CoV-2 and coronaviruses. Sequenced by immunoSEQ multiplex PCR; TCRdb stores in-frame clones only, minus some. The top ten clones hold 18% of a sample with about 26,000 clones, 60% to 80% of them seen once. After removal of 4 bases from V and 0 bases from J, the junction contained 5 bases not matched to a gene. This CDR3 region has 15 residues. The germline CDR1 and CDR2 sequences are SGHNT and YYREEE (reference sequence). CD4+ T cells from unexposed donors were obtained before the COVID-19 pandemic (2011-2018). The cells were cultured for 10 days before CD4+ T cells were isolated. Testing used SARS-CoV-2 S/N and four cold-coronavirus spikes on unexposed-donor CD4+ T cells, cells permitting. To note about this clone: Its antigen is undetermined.

This clonotype was obtained from a human donor in good health. Sequences were obtained from CD4+ T cells from PBMCs, cultured in vitro. This chain joins TRBV5-4 and TRBJ2-3; the match to TRBD2 covers 7 bases. The CDR3 nucleotides are TGTGCCAGCAGCCTCCTAGCGGACAGCACAGATACGCAGTATTTT. Translating it yields CASSLLADSTDTQYF.